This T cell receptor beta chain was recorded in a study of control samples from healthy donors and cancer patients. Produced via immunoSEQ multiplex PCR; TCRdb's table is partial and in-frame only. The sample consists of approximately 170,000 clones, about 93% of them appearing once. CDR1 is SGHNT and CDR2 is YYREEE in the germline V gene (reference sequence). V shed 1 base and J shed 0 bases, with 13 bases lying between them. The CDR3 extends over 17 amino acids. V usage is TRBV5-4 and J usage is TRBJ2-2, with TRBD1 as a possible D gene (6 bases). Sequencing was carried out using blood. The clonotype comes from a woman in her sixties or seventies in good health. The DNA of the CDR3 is TGTGCCAGCAGCTTGTTGTACGGGACATCGAACACCGGGGAGCTGTTTTTT. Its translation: CASSLLYGTSNTGELFF.